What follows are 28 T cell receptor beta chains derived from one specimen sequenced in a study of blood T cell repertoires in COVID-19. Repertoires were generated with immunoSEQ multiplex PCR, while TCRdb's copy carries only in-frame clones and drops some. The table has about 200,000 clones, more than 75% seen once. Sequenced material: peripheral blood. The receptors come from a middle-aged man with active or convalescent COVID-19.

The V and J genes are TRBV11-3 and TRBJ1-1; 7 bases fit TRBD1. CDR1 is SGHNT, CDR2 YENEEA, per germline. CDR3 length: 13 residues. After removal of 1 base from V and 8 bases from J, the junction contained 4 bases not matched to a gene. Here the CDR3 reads CASSLGGQEEAFF. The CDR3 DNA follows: TGTGCCAGCAGCTTAGGAGGACAGGAAGAAGCTTTCTTT.

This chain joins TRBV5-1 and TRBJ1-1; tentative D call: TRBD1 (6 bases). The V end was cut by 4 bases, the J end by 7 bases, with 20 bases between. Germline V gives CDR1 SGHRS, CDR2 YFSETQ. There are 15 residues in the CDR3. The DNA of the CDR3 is TGCGCCAGCAGCCCCGAGGGTATTCTAGGGGGTGAAGCTTTCTTT. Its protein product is CASSPEGILGGEAFF.

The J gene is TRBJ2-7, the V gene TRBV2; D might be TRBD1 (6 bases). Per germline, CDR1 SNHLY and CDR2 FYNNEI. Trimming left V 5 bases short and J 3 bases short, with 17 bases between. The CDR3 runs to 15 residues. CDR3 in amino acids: CASSPTGPRFYEQYF. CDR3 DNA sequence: TGTGCCAGCAGTCCGACAGGTCCCAGGTTCTACGAGCAGTACTTC.

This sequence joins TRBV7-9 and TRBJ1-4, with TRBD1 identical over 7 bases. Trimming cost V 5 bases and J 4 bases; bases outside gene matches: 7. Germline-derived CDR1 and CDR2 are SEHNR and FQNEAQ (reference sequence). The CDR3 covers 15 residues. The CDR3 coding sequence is TGTGCCAGCAGCACCCTAGGGACAGATAATGAAAAACTGTTTTTT. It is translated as CASSTLGTDNEKLFF.

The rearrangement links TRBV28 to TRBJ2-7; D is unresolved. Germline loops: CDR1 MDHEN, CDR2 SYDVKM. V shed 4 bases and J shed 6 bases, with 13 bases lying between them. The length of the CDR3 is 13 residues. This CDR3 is CASSYAPRSEQYF. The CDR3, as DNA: TGTGCCAGCAGTTATGCTCCCCGCAGCGAGCAGTACTTC.

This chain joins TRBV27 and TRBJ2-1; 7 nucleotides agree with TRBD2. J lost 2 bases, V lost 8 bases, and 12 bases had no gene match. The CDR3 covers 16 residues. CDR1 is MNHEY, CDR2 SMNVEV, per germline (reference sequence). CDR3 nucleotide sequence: TGTGCCAGCCAAATTTTCAGCGGGGTGGCCTACAATGAGCAGTTCTTC. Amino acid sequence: CASQIFSGVAYNEQFF.

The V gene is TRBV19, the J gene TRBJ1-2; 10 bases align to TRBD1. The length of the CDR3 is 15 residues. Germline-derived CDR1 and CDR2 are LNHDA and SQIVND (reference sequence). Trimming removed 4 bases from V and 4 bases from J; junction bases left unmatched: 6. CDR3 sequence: CASSTTGGASYGYTF. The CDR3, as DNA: TGTGCCAGTAGTACGACAGGGGGCGCTAGCTATGGCTACACCTTC.

The CDR3 DNA sequence: TGTGCCAGCAGTGAAGCCCCAGAAAGCAATCAGCCCCAGCATTTT. Translation gives CASSEAPESNQPQHF. This sequence joins TRBV6-1 and TRBJ1-5; D not resolved. The CDR3 totals 15 residues. Per germline, CDR1 MNHNS and CDR2 SASEGT. V lost 0 bases and J lost 1, with 7 bases in between.

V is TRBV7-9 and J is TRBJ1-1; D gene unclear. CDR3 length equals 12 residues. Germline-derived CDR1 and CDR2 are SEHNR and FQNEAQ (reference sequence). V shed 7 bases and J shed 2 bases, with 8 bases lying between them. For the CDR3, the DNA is TGTGCCAGCATCGAGGGTAACACTGAAGCTTTCTTT. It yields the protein CASIEGNTEAFF.

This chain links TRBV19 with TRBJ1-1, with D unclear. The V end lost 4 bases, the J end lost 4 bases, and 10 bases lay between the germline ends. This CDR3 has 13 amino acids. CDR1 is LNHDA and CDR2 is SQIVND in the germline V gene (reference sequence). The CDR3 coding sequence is TGTGCCAGTAGTACGGGTCTCGGCACTGAAGCTTTCTTT. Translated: CASSTGLGTEAFF.

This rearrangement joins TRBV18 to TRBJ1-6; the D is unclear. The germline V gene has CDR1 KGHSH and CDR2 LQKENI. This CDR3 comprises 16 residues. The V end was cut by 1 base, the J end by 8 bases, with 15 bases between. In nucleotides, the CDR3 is TGTGCCAGCTCACCACGCGGGTCGTCCGCGGATTCACCCCTCCACTTT. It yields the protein CASSPRGSSADSPLHF.

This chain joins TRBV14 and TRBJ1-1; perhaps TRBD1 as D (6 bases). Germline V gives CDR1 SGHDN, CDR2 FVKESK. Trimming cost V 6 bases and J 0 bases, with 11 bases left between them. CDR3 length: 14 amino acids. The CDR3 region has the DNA TGTGCCAGCAGGGACAGATTCATGAACACTGAAGCTTTCTTT. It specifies CASRDRFMNTEAFF.

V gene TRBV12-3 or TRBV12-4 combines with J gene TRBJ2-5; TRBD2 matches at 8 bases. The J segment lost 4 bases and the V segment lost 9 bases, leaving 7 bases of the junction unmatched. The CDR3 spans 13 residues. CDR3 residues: CASDGGGRETQYF. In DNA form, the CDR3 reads TGTGCCAGTGACGGGGGGGGACGAGAGACCCAGTACTTC.

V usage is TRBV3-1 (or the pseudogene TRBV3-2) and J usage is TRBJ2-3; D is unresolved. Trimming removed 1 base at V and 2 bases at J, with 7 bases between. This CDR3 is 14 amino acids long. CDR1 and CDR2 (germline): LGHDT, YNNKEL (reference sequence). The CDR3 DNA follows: TGTGCCAGCAGCCAAGCGATAGACACAGATACGCAGTATTTT. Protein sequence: CASSQAIDTDTQYF.

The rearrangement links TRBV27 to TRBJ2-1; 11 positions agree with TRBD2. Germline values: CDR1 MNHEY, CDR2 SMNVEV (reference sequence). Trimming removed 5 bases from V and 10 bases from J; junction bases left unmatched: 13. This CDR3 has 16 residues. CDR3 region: CASSLVAGGARVEQFF. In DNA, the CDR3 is TGTGCCAGCAGTCTCGTAGCGGGAGGGGCTCGGGTGGAGCAGTTCTTC.

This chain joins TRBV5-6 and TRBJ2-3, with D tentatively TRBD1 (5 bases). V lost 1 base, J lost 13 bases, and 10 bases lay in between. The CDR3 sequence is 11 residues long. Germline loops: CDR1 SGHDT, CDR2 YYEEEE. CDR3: CASSLRRVEYF. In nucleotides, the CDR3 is TGTGCCAGCAGCTTGCGCAGGGTCGAGTATTTT.

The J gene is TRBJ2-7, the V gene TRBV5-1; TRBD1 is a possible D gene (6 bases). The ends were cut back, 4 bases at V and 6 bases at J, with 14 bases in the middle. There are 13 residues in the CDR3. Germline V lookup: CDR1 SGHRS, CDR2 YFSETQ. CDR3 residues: CASSRAGVSEQYF. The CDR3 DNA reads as TGCGCCAGCAGCCGAGCAGGGGTCAGCGAGCAGTACTTC.

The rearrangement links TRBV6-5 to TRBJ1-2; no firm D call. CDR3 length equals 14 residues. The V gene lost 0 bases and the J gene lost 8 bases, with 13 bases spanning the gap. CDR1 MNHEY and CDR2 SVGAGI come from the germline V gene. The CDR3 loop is CASSYSVRREGYTF. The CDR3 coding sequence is TGTGCCAGCAGTTACTCGGTCCGACGGGAGGGCTACACCTTC.

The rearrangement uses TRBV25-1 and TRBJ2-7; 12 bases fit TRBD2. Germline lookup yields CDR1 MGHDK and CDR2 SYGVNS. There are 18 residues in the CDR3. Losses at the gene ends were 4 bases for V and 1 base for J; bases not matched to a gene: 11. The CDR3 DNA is TGTGCCAGCAGTGGCGAAGGACTAGCGGGGAACTTATCCTACGAGCAGTACTTC. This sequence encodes CASSGEGLAGNLSYEQYF.

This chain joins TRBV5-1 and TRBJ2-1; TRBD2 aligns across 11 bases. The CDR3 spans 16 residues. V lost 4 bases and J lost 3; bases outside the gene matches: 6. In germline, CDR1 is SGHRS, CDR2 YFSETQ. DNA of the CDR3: TGCGCCAGCAGCCTTGGGACTAGCGGACACTACAATGAGCAGTTCTTC. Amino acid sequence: CASSLGTSGHYNEQFF.

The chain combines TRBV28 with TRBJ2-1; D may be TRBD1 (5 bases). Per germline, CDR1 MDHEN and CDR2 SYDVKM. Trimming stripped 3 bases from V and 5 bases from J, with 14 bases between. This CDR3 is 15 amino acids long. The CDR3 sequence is CASSFRQLTNNEQFF. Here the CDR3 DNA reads TGTGCCAGCAGTTTCCGACAGCTAACTAACAATGAGCAGTTCTTC.

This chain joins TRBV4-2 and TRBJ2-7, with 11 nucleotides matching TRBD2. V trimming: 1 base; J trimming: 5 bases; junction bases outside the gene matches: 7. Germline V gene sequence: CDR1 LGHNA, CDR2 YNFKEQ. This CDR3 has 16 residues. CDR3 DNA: TGTGCCAGCAGCCAAGCCGGCCTAGCGGGGGGAAACGAGCAGTACTTC. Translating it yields CASSQAGLAGGNEQYF.

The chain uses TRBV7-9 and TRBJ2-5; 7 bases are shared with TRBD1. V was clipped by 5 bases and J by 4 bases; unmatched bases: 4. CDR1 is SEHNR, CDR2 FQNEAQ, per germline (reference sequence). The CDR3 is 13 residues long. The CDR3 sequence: CASSPRDRETQYF. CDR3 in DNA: TGTGCCAGCAGCCCCCGGGACAGAGAGACCCAGTACTTC. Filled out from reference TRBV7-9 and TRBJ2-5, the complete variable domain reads DTGVSQNPRHKITKRGQNVTFRCDPISEHNRLYWYRQTLGQGPEFLTYFQNEAQLEKSRLLSDRFSAERPKGSFSTLEIQRTEQGDSAMYLCASSPRDRETQYFGPGTRLLVL.

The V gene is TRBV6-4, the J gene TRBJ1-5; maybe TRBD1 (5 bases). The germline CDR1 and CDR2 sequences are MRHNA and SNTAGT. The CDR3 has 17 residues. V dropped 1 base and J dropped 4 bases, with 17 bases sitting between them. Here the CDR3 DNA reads TGTGCCAGCAGTGACTATACCGGGTTGGGGCTGAATCAGCCCCAGCATTTT. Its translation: CASSDYTGLGLNQPQHF.

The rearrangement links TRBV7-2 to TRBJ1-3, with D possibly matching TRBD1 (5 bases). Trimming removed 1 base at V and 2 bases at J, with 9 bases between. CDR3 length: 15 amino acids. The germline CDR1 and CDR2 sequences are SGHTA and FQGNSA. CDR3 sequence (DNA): TGTGCCAGCAGCTTAGACAGACAGACTGGAAACACCATATATTTT. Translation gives CASSLDRQTGNTIYF.

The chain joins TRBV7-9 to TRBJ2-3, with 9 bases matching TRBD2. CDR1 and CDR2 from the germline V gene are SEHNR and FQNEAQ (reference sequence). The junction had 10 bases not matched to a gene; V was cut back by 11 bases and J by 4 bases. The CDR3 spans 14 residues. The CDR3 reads CAAEGRGGADTQYF. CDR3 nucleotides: TGTGCCGCAGAAGGGCGGGGGGGCGCAGATACGCAGTATTTT.

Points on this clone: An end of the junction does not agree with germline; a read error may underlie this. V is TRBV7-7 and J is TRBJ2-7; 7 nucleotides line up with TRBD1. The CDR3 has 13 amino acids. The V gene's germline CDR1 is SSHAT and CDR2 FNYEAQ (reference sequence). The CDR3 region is CASSLDRAYEQYF. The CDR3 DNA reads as TGTGCTAGCAGCTTAGACAGGGCCTACGAGCAGTACTTC.

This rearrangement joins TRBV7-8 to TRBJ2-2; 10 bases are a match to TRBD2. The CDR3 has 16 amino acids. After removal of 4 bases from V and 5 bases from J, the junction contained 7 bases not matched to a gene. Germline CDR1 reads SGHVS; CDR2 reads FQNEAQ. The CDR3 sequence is CASSSLAGAGTGELFF. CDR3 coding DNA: TGTGCCAGCAGCTCTCTAGCGGGAGCTGGGACCGGGGAGCTGTTTTTT.